These 3 T cell receptor beta chains came from one sample sequenced in a study of prognosis after radiotherapy for stage I lung cancer. Genomic DNA provided the template from which TCR beta CDR3 was amplified by two-round multiplex PCR. During first-round PCR, primers specific to each TRBV and TRBJ gene were used. TCRdb re-called the multiplex PCR reads through MiXCR, storing one row per CDR3 protein. The sample lists nearly 25,000 distinct CDR3 sequences, roughly 34% occurring once. Source: PBMCs, taken before or after stereotactic body radiation therapy (not recorded which). All receptors come from a donor of 50 years or more with non-small cell lung cancer.

The sample holds many counts of this clonotype. CDR3 DNA: TGTGCCAGCAGTTTCAAGCGGGAGCCCGAGGAGCAGTACTTC. This encodes CASSFKREPEEQYF. The chain links TRBV27 to TRBJ2-7; 8 positions match TRBD2. Losses at the gene ends were 3 bases for V and 7 bases for J; bases not matched to a gene: 8. This CDR3 spans 14 amino acids. Germline V gives CDR1 MNHEY, CDR2 SMNVEV (reference sequence).

This clonotype was counted many times. The J gene is TRBJ1-2, the V gene TRBV7-2; 10 bases are shared with TRBD1. Per germline, CDR1 SGHTA and CDR2 FQGNSA. This CDR3 has 15 residues. Germline trimming cut 3 bases from V and 3 bases from J; bases unmatched to any gene: 4. The DNA of the CDR3 is TGTGCCAGCAGCTTCACCGGGACAGGGGACTATGGCTACACCTTC. Translated, it gives CASSFTGTGDYGYTF.

DNA of the CDR3: TGCGCCAGCAGCTTGGATGCGGGACCCAACTCCTACAATGAGCAGTTCTTC. This sequence encodes CASSLDAGPNSYNEQFF. J is TRBJ2-1 and V is TRBV5-1; the D gene is possibly TRBD2 (6 bases). Germline CDR1 SGHRS, CDR2 YFSETQ. The length of the CDR3 is 17 residues. V gave up 0 bases and J gave up 0 bases, with 13 bases separating them.